This T cell receptor (beta chain) was observed in a study of radiotherapy plus CTLA-4 blockade in lung cancer. The method was immunoSEQ multiplex PCR; TCRdb's version includes in-frame clones alone and lacks a portion of them. The table records 15,000 to 20,000 clones, about 84% of them present only once. The specimen was peripheral blood, collected from a patient treated with radiotherapy plus ipilimumab. The sequence was obtained from a human donor with non-small cell lung cancer whose response to radiotherapy plus ipilimumab could not be evaluated.

The CDR3 here is CASSGAGGGYNEQFF. The CDR3 DNA reads as TGCGCCAGCAGTGGGGCGGGGGGCGGGTACAATGAGCAGTTCTTC. V and J are TRBV10-2 and TRBJ2-1; TRBD2 agrees at 8 bases. V was clipped by 4 bases and J by 4 bases; unmatched bases: 6. This CDR3 spans 15 amino acids. Germline CDR1 WSHSY, CDR2 SAAADI.